The 15 T cell receptor beta chains reported below all come from one sample, sequenced in a study of blood T cell repertoires in COVID-19. Clones were read by immunoSEQ multiplex PCR, and TCRdb kept only the in-frame ones, dropping some. The profile shows 40,000 to 60,000 clones, roughly 80% of them singletons. The sequencing sample was made of peripheral blood. Receptor source: a man in his forties or fifties with active COVID-19.

This rearrangement joins TRBV4-1 to TRBJ1-2; TRBD1 agrees at 9 bases. The CDR3 is 15 residues long. V trimming: 0 bases; J trimming: 2 bases; junction bases outside the gene matches: 1. CDR1 is MGHRA, CDR2 YSYEKL, per germline. CDR3 amino acids: CASSQEQGANYGYTF. CDR3 nucleotides: TGCGCCAGCAGCCAAGAACAGGGGGCGAACTATGGCTACACCTTC.

This clone showed up just once. The chain employs TRBV6-2 or TRBV6-3 and TRBJ1-2; a possible D gene is TRBD1 (6 bases). Trimming left V 2 bases short and J 6 bases short, with 22 bases between. The length of the CDR3 is 17 residues. Germline loops: CDR1 MNHEY, CDR2 SVGEGT. The CDR3, as DNA: TGTGCCAGCAGTTACCCGGCAGGACCAGGGGTAGAGCATGGCTACACCTTC. Its translation is CASSYPAGPGVEHGYTF.

The V call is TRBV19, the J call TRBJ2-7; 8 nucleotides align to TRBD1. V dropped 7 bases and J dropped 6; count of bases not matched to a gene: 11. The CDR3 covers 14 residues. Germline V lookup: CDR1 LNHDA, CDR2 SQIVND (reference sequence). Here the CDR3 reads CASKPGQGFGEQYF. CDR3 coding DNA: TGTGCCAGTAAACCAGGACAGGGTTTTGGCGAGCAGTACTTC.

The chain combines TRBV13 with TRBJ2-5; 7 bases are shared with TRBD2. The CDR3 length is 14 residues. With 4 bases clipped from V and 3 bases from J, the junction kept 5 bases outside the gene matches. From germline, CDR1 is PRHDT and CDR2 FYEKMQ (reference sequence). The CDR3 here is CASSSGREEETQYF. The CDR3 DNA sequence: TGTGCCAGCAGCTCGGGACGGGAGGAAGAGACCCAGTACTTC.

The CDR3 sequence is CASSDGTTFTDTQYF. The CDR3 bases are TGCGCCAGCAGCGACGGGACTACCTTCACAGATACGCAGTATTTT. The chain links TRBV5-1 to TRBJ2-3; 7 bases match TRBD2. The CDR3 spans 15 residues. In germline, CDR1 is SGHRS, CDR2 YFSETQ. The V segment lost 4 bases and the J segment 2 bases; nucleotides outside the gene matches: 7.

The chain combines TRBV28 with TRBJ2-7, with TRBD1 matching 12 bases. Germline-derived CDR1 and CDR2 are MDHEN and SYDVKM. The V and J ends lost 7 bases and 2 bases, in that order; junction bases with no gene match: 18. CDR3 length: 19 residues. CDR3: CASTTDYPTGTGGPYEQYF. In DNA form, the CDR3 reads TGTGCCAGCACCACAGACTATCCAACCGGGACAGGGGGCCCCTACGAGCAGTACTTC.

The chain uses TRBV7-2 and TRBJ1-1; D not resolved. Germline loops: CDR1 SGHTA, CDR2 FQGNSA. V dropped 1 base and J dropped 1 base, with 13 bases sitting between them. This CDR3 region has 16 residues. CDR3 residues: CASSLGRGIGNTEAFF. The CDR3 DNA reads TGTGCCAGCAGCTTAGGGAGAGGGATAGGGAACACTGAAGCTTTCTTT.

V is TRBV7-9 and J is TRBJ1-6; TRBD1 agrees at 9 bases. This CDR3 is 17 amino acids long. V lost 5 bases and J lost 7; bases outside the gene matches: 12. Germline V lookup: CDR1 SEHNR, CDR2 FQNEAQ (reference sequence). The CDR3 DNA reads TGTGCCAGCAGCAACAGGGCCAGGGACAGGGCAAATTCACCCCTCCACTTT. This gives the protein CASSNRARDRANSPLHF.

The chain has TRBV2 and TRBJ2-3, with 8 positions matching TRBD2. The CDR3 runs 14 residues. The V gene end was trimmed by 6 bases and the J gene end by 5 bases; junction bases not matched to a gene: 7. Looked up from germline, CDR1 is SNHLY and CDR2 is FYNNEI. The CDR3 spells CASSFGLAQDTQYF. The CDR3 nucleotides are TGTGCCAGCAGCTTCGGACTAGCCCAAGATACGCAGTATTTT.

This chain links TRBV2 with TRBJ2-1; TRBD1 matches at 8 bases. CDR3 length: 15 residues. V shed 5 bases, J shed 4 bases, and the junction held 7 bases outside the gene matches. CDR1 is SNHLY and CDR2 is FYNNEI in the germline V gene. The CDR3 spells CASSSDRGGYNEQFF. For the CDR3, the DNA is TGTGCCAGCAGTTCTGACAGGGGTGGGTACAATGAGCAGTTCTTC.

The V and J genes are TRBV13 and TRBJ2-5, with D perhaps matching TRBD2 (6 bases). There are 16 residues in the CDR3. The germline V gene has CDR1 PRHDT and CDR2 FYEKMQ (reference sequence). The V end lost 3 bases, the J end lost 2 bases, and 16 bases lay between the germline ends. For the CDR3, the DNA is TGTGCCAGCAGCTTCGGGGACGGGACTGAACAAGAGACCCAGTACTTC. Residues: CASSFGDGTEQETQYF.

The V call is TRBV19, the J call TRBJ2-5; 8 bases align to TRBD1. This CDR3 spans 14 amino acids. V trimming: 3 bases; J trimming: 5 bases; junction bases outside the gene matches: 5. Germline V CDR1 and CDR2: LNHDA, SQIVND (reference sequence). The CDR3 DNA sequence: TGTGCCAGTAGTATTCAGGGGGCAGGGGAGACCCAGTACTTC. Translated, it gives CASSIQGAGETQYF.

This chain joins TRBV7-9 and TRBJ1-1; D unresolved. Deletions cut 5 bases from V and 4 bases from J, with 11 bases between. Germline lookup yields CDR1 SEHNR and CDR2 FQNEAQ (reference sequence). This CDR3 has 13 amino acids. This chain's CDR3 is CASSPLWSTEAFF. The CDR3, as DNA: TGTGCCAGCAGCCCCTTATGGAGCACTGAAGCTTTCTTT.

The chain has TRBV10-3 and TRBJ2-7, with D possibly matching TRBD1 (5 bases). Trimming removed 10 bases from V and 1 base from J, with 8 bases in between. Per the germline V gene, CDR1 is ENHRY and CDR2 is SYGVKD. The CDR3 covers 11 residues. CDR3 DNA: TGTGCCACGACAGAGTCCTACGAGCAGTACTTC. Protein: CATTESYEQYF.

V usage is TRBV7-9 and J usage is TRBJ2-5, with D perhaps matching TRBD2 (5 bases). V was shortened by 4 bases and J by 5 bases, with 14 bases between the two germline ends. The germline V gene encodes CDR1 SEHNR and CDR2 FQNEAQ (reference sequence). The length of the CDR3 is 14 residues. The CDR3 DNA follows: TGTGCCAGCAGCTGGCAAGGGTGGGAGGAGACCCAGTACTTC. Its translation is CASSWQGWEETQYF. The variable domain in full, with the rest retrieved from reference TRBV7-9 and TRBJ2-5, is DTGVSQNPRHKITKRGQNVTFRCDPISEHNRLYWYRQTLGQGPEFLTYFQNEAQLEKSRLLSDRFSAERPKGSFSTLEIQRTEQGDSAMYLCASSWQGWEETQYFGPGTRLLVL.